This T cell receptor beta chain was identified in a study of technical replicates of blood from a few donors. The protocol was immunoSEQ multiplex PCR, while the TCRdb copy is restricted to in-frame clones and leaves out a portion. The sample shows some 94,000 clones, approximately 95% of them seen only once. V gave up 5 bases and J gave up 4 bases, with 10 bases separating them. CDR1 is SGHTA and CDR2 is FQGNSA in the germline V gene. The CDR3 loop spans 13 amino acids. Sequences were obtained from T cells isolated from PBMCs. The chain carries TRBV7-2 and TRBJ2-3; no clear D gene. The sequence was obtained from a human donor in good health. DNA for the CDR3: TGTGCCAGCAGCGCCACGAACTCAGATACGCAGTATTTT. Amino acid sequence: CASSATNSDTQYF.